Listed here are 18 T cell receptor beta chains from one sample, sequenced in a study of graft-versus-host responses after intestinal transplantation. These receptors have no identified antigens. Measured with immunoSEQ multiplex PCR; TCRdb has only the in-frame clones, and not every one. Here the sample spans about 90,000 clones, 80% to 95% being singletons. The specimen comprised unstimulated CD4+ T cells sorted from spleen or lymph node cells, sampled before intestinal transplant. These receptors came from a human donor who received an intestinal transplant.

The rearrangement uses TRBV4-1 and TRBJ1-4; no firm D call. CDR1 is MGHRA and CDR2 is YSYEKL in the germline V gene. The CDR3 runs 18 residues. The V end lost 3 bases, the J end lost 3 bases, and 20 bases lay between the germline ends. The CDR3 region is CASSHQGHRSLSNEKLFF. The CDR3 nucleotides read TGCGCCAGCAGCCACCAAGGTCATAGGAGTCTTTCTAATGAAAAACTGTTTTTT.

The gene calls are TRBV11-2 and TRBJ1-2; D is unresolved. This CDR3 comprises 13 residues. The germline CDR1 and CDR2 sequences are SGHAT and FQNNGV. V lost 2 bases to trimming and J lost 5 bases, with 9 bases between them. The CDR3 DNA sequence: TGTGCCAGCAGCTTAACCTTGGGTTATGGCTACACCTTC. Encoded protein: CASSLTLGYGYTF.

This clone was recorded once. The chain couples TRBV27 to TRBJ2-1; D perhaps matches TRBD1 (5 bases). The CDR3 consists of 13 residues. Germline V CDR1 and CDR2: MNHEY, SMNVEV (reference sequence). The V and J ends lost 8 bases and 6 bases respectively, with 14 bases between them. The DNA for the CDR3 is TGTGCCAGCGCCAGGGTTGCTTCCAATGAGCAGTTCTTC. This sequence encodes CASARVASNEQFF.

V usage is TRBV15 and J usage is TRBJ2-3; a possible D gene is TRBD1 (5 bases). Trimming took off 1 base at V and 0 bases at J, with 5 bases between the two ends. There are 14 residues in the CDR3. Germline CDR1 reads LNHNV; CDR2 reads YYDKDF (reference sequence). The CDR3 DNA reads TGTGCCACCAGCAGAGGGGGCAGCACAGATACGCAGTATTTT. Translated, it gives CATSRGGSTDTQYF.

CDR3 bases: TGTGCCAGCACCCACAGGGAGGGTGGGCCCCAGCATTTT. Translation gives CASTHREGGPQHF. The chain employs TRBV27 and TRBJ1-5, with D tentatively TRBD1 (6 bases). The CDR3 runs to 13 residues. Germline CDR1 MNHEY, CDR2 SMNVEV (reference sequence). V was cut by 7 bases and J by 9 bases, with 16 bases left in between.

The chain carries TRBV7-6 and TRBJ1-5; no firm D call. Trimming cost V 5 bases and J 7 bases, with 12 bases left between them. CDR3 size: 13 residues. Per germline, CDR1 SGHVS and CDR2 FNYEAQ. Written as DNA, the CDR3 is TGTGCCAGCAGCCCAGCCCCGAGCCAGCCCCAGCATTTT. Translation: CASSPAPSQPQHF.

This rearrangement joins TRBV2 to TRBJ2-1; 9 nucleotides line up with TRBD2. After removal of 4 bases from V and 4 bases from J, the junction contained 5 bases not matched to a gene. The CDR3 covers 15 residues. CDR1 SNHLY and CDR2 FYNNEI come from the germline V gene. The CDR3 DNA reads as TGTGCCAGCAGTGTCCTAGCGGGGACATACAATGAGCAGTTCTTC. Its translation is CASSVLAGTYNEQFF. Full variable domain (outside the CDR3, taken from reference TRBV2 and TRBJ2-1): EPEVTQTPSHQVTQMGQEVILRCVPISNHLYFYWYRQILGQKVEFLVSFYNNEISEKSEIFDDQFSVERPDGSNFTLKIRSTKLEDSAMYFCASSVLAGTYNEQFFGPGTRLTVL.

The chain carries TRBV28 and TRBJ1-6; tentatively, D is TRBD1 (6 bases). V lost 2 bases and J lost 13, with 18 bases in between. The CDR3 runs 15 residues. The germline CDR1 and CDR2 sequences are MDHEN and SYDVKM. The CDR3 nucleotides are TGTGCCAGCAGTTTAGCACTTTCGACAGGCCCCCCCCTCCACTTT. Its protein is CASSLALSTGPPLHF.

Details on this clone: Other DNA sequences from this sample encode an identical CDR3 as well. V is TRBV5-1 and J is TRBJ2-3; unclear D gene. V lost 0 bases and J 4 bases, leaving 3 bases between the germline ends. The CDR3 covers 12 residues. Germline V gene data show CDR1 as SGHRS and CDR2 as YFSETQ. In DNA form, the CDR3 reads TGCGCCAGCAGCTTGGGGTCAGATACGCAGTATTTT. Protein sequence: CASSLGSDTQYF.

A word on this clone: Other nucleotide sequences in the sample specify the same CDR3. The V call is TRBV7-9, the J call TRBJ2-5; TRBD2 agrees at 10 bases. J gave up 5 bases and V 0 bases, and 9 bases lay outside the gene matches. Germline CDR1 is SEHNR and CDR2 is FQNEAQ (reference sequence). The CDR3 contains 17 residues. The CDR3 loop reads CASSLALSGRAEETQYF. The CDR3 bases are TGTGCCAGCAGCTTAGCTTTAAGCGGGAGGGCAGAGGAGACCCAGTACTTC.

This chain links TRBV4-1 with TRBJ1-6; no reliable D call. Between the trimmed V and J ends, which lost 1 base and 14 bases, there was a span of 15 bases. Germline V CDR1 and CDR2: MGHRA, YSYEKL. The CDR3 is 14 residues long. The CDR3 sequence is CASSQVDGSISLHF. The CDR3 DNA reads as TGCGCCAGCAGCCAAGTTGACGGTTCTATCTCCCTCCACTTT.

The gene calls are TRBV7-6 and TRBJ2-7; D assignment may be TRBD1 or TRBD2 (7 bases each). Trimming cost V 4 bases and J 7 bases, with 23 bases left between them. The CDR3 has 16 amino acids. Germline loops: CDR1 SGHVS, CDR2 FNYEAQ. CDR3 sequence: CASSSQGGSPPGEQYF. The CDR3 DNA follows: TGTGCCAGCAGCTCCCAGGGGGGGAGTCCCCCGGGGGAGCAGTACTTC.

This chain uses TRBV30 with TRBJ2-7; D gene unclear. V dropped 0 bases and J dropped 2 bases, with 8 bases sitting between them. The germline CDR1 and CDR2 sequences are GTSNPN and SVGIG (reference sequence). The CDR3 has 13 residues. CDR3 residues: CAWSVRSPYEQYF. The CDR3 region has the DNA TGTGCCTGGAGTGTACGGAGCCCCTACGAGCAGTACTTC.

This clone was found once. The chain uses TRBV7-6 and TRBJ2-7; 9 nucleotides match TRBD2. The germline CDR1 and CDR2 sequences are SGHVS and FNYEAQ. The V and J ends lost 5 bases and 5 bases, in that order; junction bases with no gene match: 7. This CDR3 contains 14 residues. DNA for the CDR3: TGTGCCAGCAGCATCTTTAGCGGGAGCAACGAGCAGTACTTC. Translated, it gives CASSIFSGSNEQYF.

The chain couples TRBV6-1 to TRBJ1-5, with unresolved D. The length of the CDR3 is 13 residues. The germline gives CDR1 MNHNS, CDR2 SASEGT. V lost 3 bases and J lost 1, with 4 bases in between. CDR3 loop: CASSELSNQPQHF. CDR3 nucleotides: TGTGCCAGCAGTGAGTTGAGCAATCAGCCCCAGCATTTT.

This chain uses TRBV6-1 with TRBJ1-3; 7 nucleotides line up with TRBD1. J was trimmed by 4 bases and V by 6 bases; bases with no gene match: 6. The V gene's germline CDR1 is MNHNS and CDR2 SASEGT. The CDR3 runs 14 residues. This chain's CDR3 is CASRPRDSGNTIYF. DNA of the CDR3: TGTGCCAGCAGACCCCGGGACAGCGGAAACACCATATATTTT.

This clone has a handful of counts. V and J are TRBV5-1 and TRBJ2-1; 13 bases are shared with TRBD2. The CDR3 totals 14 residues. From germline, CDR1 is SGHRS and CDR2 YFSETQ. J was trimmed by 9 bases and V by 4 bases; bases with no gene match: 4. CDR3 bases: TGCGCCAGCAGCACAAGACTAGCGGGGGGTGAGCAGTTCTTC. The encoded protein is CASSTRLAGGEQFF. The variable domain in full, with the rest retrieved from reference TRBV5-1 and TRBJ2-1, is KAGVTQTPRYLIKTRGQQVTLSCSPISGHRSVSWYQQTPGQGLQFLFEYFSETQRNKGNFPGRFSGRQFSNSRSEMNVSTLELGDSALYLCASSTRLAGGEQFFGPGTRLTVL.

The genes are TRBV5-1 and TRBJ2-4; TRBD2 matches 16 bases. V gave up 4 bases and J gave up 0 bases; unmatched junction bases: 4. Germline V gene lookup returns CDR1 SGHRS and CDR2 YFSETQ. The CDR3 length is 18 residues. The CDR3 sequence: CASSLGLAGGLAKNIQYF. For the CDR3, the DNA is TGCGCCAGCAGCCTGGGACTAGCGGGAGGGCTAGCCAAAAACATTCAGTACTTC.